The 14 T cell receptor beta chains presented below share a single source sample, sequenced in a study of blood T cells in healthy people across ages. Next came a second PCR, run for about 6 to 12 cycles, which used a sample-barcoded 5' primer along with a J-beta primer mix. TCRdb independently ran MiXCR on the 5' RACE reads; one entry per CDR3 protein. The repertoire holds some 700,000 distinct CDR3 sequences, with about 20% as singletons. Sequencing used blood. These TCRs come from a man between 65 and 85 years old in good health.

The rearrangement links TRBV20-1 to TRBJ1-2; D remains unclear. Germline V gives CDR1 DFQATT, CDR2 SNEGSKA (reference sequence). CDR3 length: 12 residues. V was pared by 3 bases and J by 8 bases, with 13 bases between. The CDR3 protein is CSASLRAEGYTF. DNA for the CDR3: TGCAGTGCTAGCCTCCGGGCTGAGGGCTACACCTTC.

This clonotype has only a few counts. The genes are TRBV28 and TRBJ1-2, with TRBD1 identical over 9 bases. The germline V gene encodes CDR1 MDHEN and CDR2 SYDVKM. J was trimmed by 8 bases and V by 2 bases; bases with no gene match: 9. This CDR3 spans 15 amino acids. CDR3 in amino acids: CASSLSATGGMGYTF. The DNA for the CDR3 is TGTGCCAGCAGTTTAAGCGCCACAGGGGGCATGGGCTACACCTTC.

This chain joins TRBV7-2 and TRBJ2-7, with 11 bases identical to TRBD2. CDR3 length: 16 amino acids. Germline CDR1 reads SGHTA; CDR2 reads FQGNSA. The junction had 13 bases not matched to a gene; V was cut back by 5 bases and J by 7 bases. The CDR3 spells CASSPTVLAGGREQYF. The DNA of the CDR3 is TGTGCCAGCAGCCCTACCGTCCTAGCGGGGGGACGGGAGCAGTACTTC.

V is TRBV3-1 and J is TRBJ2-1; a weak D match, TRBD2 (5 bases). The germline CDR1 and CDR2 sequences are LGHDT and YNNKEL (reference sequence). V gave up 1 base and J gave up 6 bases, with 13 bases separating them. The CDR3 covers 15 residues. The CDR3: CASSQGRGISNEQFF. The CDR3 DNA reads as TGTGCCAGCAGCCAAGGGAGAGGGATTAGCAATGAGCAGTTCTTC.

V and J are TRBV4-3 and TRBJ2-3; D uncertain. The CDR3 sequence is 16 residues long. Deletions cut 0 bases from V and 3 bases from J, with 13 bases between. From germline, CDR1 is LGHNA and CDR2 YSLEER. CDR3 in amino acids: CASSQEVGEGTDTQYF. The CDR3 nucleotides read TGCGCCAGCAGCCAAGAGGTTGGGGAAGGGACAGATACGCAGTATTTT.

This clonotype was seen only a few times. The chain uses TRBV5-1 and TRBJ1-6; D is undetermined. V lost 3 bases to trimming and J lost 10 bases, with 17 bases between them. CDR3 length: 15 residues. CDR1 is SGHRS, CDR2 YFSETQ, per germline. CDR3 DNA sequence: TGCGCCAGCAGCTCTGACAATGGAGCGGGCTCACCCCTCCACTTT. Translating it yields CASSSDNGAGSPLHF.

This clonotype was picked up a small number of times. This chain joins TRBV12-3 or TRBV12-4 and TRBJ1-3; D remains ambiguous. The V end lost 2 bases, the J end lost 4 bases, and 3 bases lay between the germline ends. The CDR3 runs to 12 residues. The CDR3, as DNA: TGTGCCAGCAGTTTAATCGGAAACACCATATATTTT. It encodes CASSLIGNTIYF.

This clonotype was detected a few times. This chain links TRBV12-5 with TRBJ1-3; 10 positions agree with TRBD1. Germline assignment: CDR1 LGHNT and CDR2 FRNRAP. V trimming: 6 bases; J trimming: 2 bases; junction bases outside the gene matches: 7. The CDR3 length is 16 residues. The CDR3 DNA is TGTGCTAGTGGCTCCGGACAGGGGGGTCCTGGAAACACCATATATTTT. As protein: CASGSGQGGPGNTIYF.

The CDR3 bases are TGTGCCAGCAGCTTAGGGGCTCAGGGGAGGGAAAAACTGTTTTTT. Protein: CASSLGAQGREKLFF. The chain has TRBV7-2 and TRBJ1-4; possible D gene TRBD1, 6 bases. Germline values: CDR1 SGHTA, CDR2 FQGNSA. The CDR3 has 15 residues. V gave up 1 base and J gave up 8 bases, with 14 bases separating them.

V usage is TRBV28 and J usage is TRBJ1-2; 7 bases map to TRBD1. Trimming at V came to 2 bases and at J to 3 bases, leaving 12 bases not matched to a gene. The CDR3 loop spans 17 amino acids. The germline V gene has CDR1 MDHEN and CDR2 SYDVKM. CDR3 region: CASSLMNRGPRDYGYTF. For the CDR3, the DNA is TGTGCCAGCAGTTTAATGAACAGGGGCCCTAGGGACTATGGCTACACCTTC.

Only a few counts were recorded for this clonotype. This chain joins TRBV4-3 and TRBJ2-6; TRBD2 might be the D (5 bases). This CDR3 region has 17 residues. CDR1 is LGHNA and CDR2 is YSLEER in the germline V gene. V lost 4 bases and J lost 0, with 13 bases in between. Here the CDR3 DNA reads TGCGCCAGCAGCCTAGGAATAGGGAGCTCTGGGGCCAACGTCCTGACTTTC. It yields the protein CASSLGIGSSGANVLTF.

The chain links TRBV12-3 or TRBV12-4 to TRBJ1-4; possibly TRBD1 for D (5 bases). V dropped 0 bases and J dropped 6 bases, with 14 bases sitting between them. CDR3 length equals 16 residues. The CDR3 reads CASSLAFGGFDEKLFF. CDR3 bases: TGTGCCAGCAGTTTAGCTTTTGGGGGGTTCGATGAAAAACTGTTTTTT.

The chain is built from TRBV20-1 and TRBJ2-1, with D maybe TRBD2 (6 bases). V was shortened by 0 bases and J by 0 bases, with 12 bases between the two germline ends. CDR1 is DFQATT, CDR2 SNEGSKA, per germline (reference sequence). This CDR3 is built from 16 residues. The CDR3 region has the DNA TGCAGTGCTAGAGATCAGGGTAGCGGCTCCTACAATGAGCAGTTCTTC. Protein sequence: CSARDQGSGSYNEQFF.

This clonotype was detected a few times. The CDR3 sequence: CASKTGGGGQPQHF. The DNA of the CDR3 is TGTGCCAGCAAAACAGGGGGCGGGGGACAGCCCCAGCATTTT. The J gene is TRBJ1-5, the V gene TRBV12-3 or TRBV12-4; 9 bases match TRBD1. V shed 7 bases, J shed 7 bases, and the junction held 8 bases outside the gene matches. The CDR3 has 14 amino acids.